The 22 T cell receptor beta chains below all came from one sample that was sequenced in a study of blood T cell repertoires in COVID-19. Clones were read by immunoSEQ multiplex PCR, and TCRdb kept only the in-frame ones, dropping some. The sample consists of around 480,000 clones, about 90% of them appearing once. Input material: PBMCs or T cells enriched from blood (not recorded which). These TCRs come from a woman aged 18-35 years who had recovered from COVID-19.

This clone has a single count. CDR3 protein: CASSTADRAHPYEQYF. The CDR3 DNA is TGTGCCAGTAGTACCGCCGACAGAGCGCACCCCTACGAGCAGTACTTC. The chain has TRBV19 and TRBJ2-7; TRBD1 might be the D (5 bases). This CDR3 has 16 residues. The germline CDR1 and CDR2 sequences are LNHDA and SQIVND (reference sequence). Trimming shortened V by 4 bases and J by 2 bases, and 18 bases separated the two germline ends.

J is TRBJ1-1 and V is TRBV28; D gene ambiguous. CDR1 and CDR2 (germline): MDHEN, SYDVKM. The V and J ends lost 5 bases and 8 bases respectively, with 18 bases between them. The CDR3 is 14 residues long. CDR3: CASSLLGINSEAFF. CDR3 sequence (DNA): TGTGCCAGCAGTCTCCTTGGTATTAACTCAGAAGCTTTCTTT.

The V and J genes are TRBV12-3 or TRBV12-4 and TRBJ1-1, with a possible D match to TRBD1 (6 bases). The CDR3 runs to 12 residues. V was shortened by 7 bases and J by 8 bases, with 14 bases between the two germline ends. The CDR3 is CASTLFGTEAFF. The CDR3 region has the DNA TGTGCCAGCACCCTATTTGGGACAGAAGCTTTCTTT.

The chain has TRBV30 and TRBJ1-1; tentatively, D is TRBD1 (6 bases). CDR3 size: 17 residues. V was trimmed by 4 bases and J by 1 base, leaving 22 bases between them. Germline V gives CDR1 GTSNPN, CDR2 SVGIG (reference sequence). The CDR3 region is CAWTPREGGASNTEAFF. CDR3 sequence (DNA): TGTGCCTGGACCCCGCGGGAGGGGGGCGCGTCGAACACTGAAGCTTTCTTT.

The chain employs TRBV19 and TRBJ1-4, with D unclear. This CDR3 has 15 amino acids. With 5 bases removed from V and 0 bases from J, the gap between germline ends came to 10 bases. Germline lookup yields CDR1 LNHDA and CDR2 SQIVND (reference sequence). The DNA of the CDR3 is TGTGCCAGTAGTGCTCACGGTGCAACTAATGAAAAACTGTTTTTT. Translation: CASSAHGATNEKLFF.

Only a few counts were recorded for this clone. This sequence joins TRBV5-1 and TRBJ1-1, with D unresolved. In germline, CDR1 is SGHRS, CDR2 YFSETQ. The CDR3 runs 15 residues. Trimming stripped 1 base from V and 0 bases from J, with 10 bases between. The CDR3 DNA follows: TGCGCCAGCAGCTTGTTGACGCAGGTGAACACTGAAGCTTTCTTT. It is translated as CASSLLTQVNTEAFF.

The V call is TRBV7-2, the J call TRBJ1-2; 7 nucleotides agree with TRBD1. This CDR3 is built from 15 residues. The V gene end was trimmed by 3 bases and the J gene end by 4 bases; junction bases not matched to a gene: 8. Germline loops: CDR1 SGHTA, CDR2 FQGNSA. CDR3 protein: CASSFSGGTPYGYTF. CDR3 in DNA: TGTGCCAGCAGCTTCTCAGGGGGTACCCCCTATGGCTACACCTTC.

The genes are TRBV19 and TRBJ1-5; D call uncertain. The germline gives CDR1 LNHDA, CDR2 SQIVND (reference sequence). V lost 3 bases and J 0 bases, leaving 9 bases between the germline ends. The CDR3 consists of 15 residues. CDR3 region: CASSIARYSNQPQHF. The CDR3 DNA follows: TGTGCCAGTAGTATTGCCAGATATAGCAATCAGCCCCAGCATTTT. Full variable domain (remainder filled in from reference TRBV19 and TRBJ1-5): DGGITQSPKYLFRKEGQNVTLSCEQNLNHDAMYWYRQDPGQGLRLIYYSQIVNDFQKGDIAEGYSVSREKKESFPLTVTSAQKNPTAFYLCASSIARYSNQPQHFGDGTRLSIL.

This rearrangement joins TRBV7-9 to TRBJ1-2, with D possibly being TRBD1 (6 bases). V gave up 3 bases and J gave up 6 bases, with 14 bases separating them. The length of the CDR3 is 14 residues. The germline CDR1 and CDR2 sequences are SEHNR and FQNEAQ (reference sequence). CDR3 sequence reads: CASSLAGAQDGYTF. The DNA of the CDR3 is TGTGCCAGCAGCTTGGCAGGGGCCCAGGATGGCTACACCTTC.

V is TRBV3-1 (or the pseudogene TRBV3-2) and J is TRBJ1-6; maybe TRBD1 (5 bases). The V end lost 1 base, the J end lost 10 bases, and 14 bases lay between the germline ends. Germline CDR1 and CDR2: LGHDT and YNNKEL (reference sequence). The CDR3 extends over 15 amino acids. In DNA form, the CDR3 reads TGTGCCAGCAGCCAAGGGCAGGGACTAGGCTCACCCCTCCACTTT. This translates into CASSQGQGLGSPLHF.

V and J are TRBV10-3 and TRBJ1-2; D uncertain. The V and J ends lost 11 bases and 1 base respectively, with 20 bases between them. This CDR3 has 15 amino acids. Germline lookup yields CDR1 ENHRY and CDR2 SYGVKD. The CDR3 nucleotides are TGTGCCTCGAACACAGACGGTCAGGTTAACTATGGCTACACCTTC. This codes for CASNTDGQVNYGYTF.

A single count supports this clone. The V and J genes are TRBV6-6 and TRBJ1-2; no definite D call. CDR1 is MNHNY, CDR2 SVGAGI, per germline (reference sequence). Trimming cost V 2 bases and J 6 bases, with 10 bases left between them. This CDR3 is built from 13 residues. The DNA of the CDR3 is TGTGCCAGCAGTTACGAGGGTATCAATGGCTACACCTTC. Protein product: CASSYEGINGYTF.

The V and J genes are TRBV3-1 (or the pseudogene TRBV3-2) and TRBJ2-5; the match to TRBD2 covers 9 bases. The V and J ends lost 0 bases and 9 bases, in that order; junction bases with no gene match: 11. Germline V gives CDR1 LGHDT, CDR2 YNNKEL (reference sequence). CDR3 length: 16 amino acids. CDR3: CASSQDSSGGGLAQYF. In DNA form, the CDR3 reads TGTGCCAGCAGCCAAGACAGTAGCGGGGGTGGTTTGGCCCAGTACTTC.

CDR3 loop: CASSPVLTSSGTQETQYF. CDR3 DNA sequence: TGCGCCAGCAGTCCAGTGCTGACCTCTAGCGGTACCCAAGAGACCCAGTACTTC. This sequence joins TRBV4-1 and TRBJ2-5; 7 nucleotides align to TRBD2. CDR1 and CDR2 from the germline V gene are MGHRA and YSYEKL. The CDR3 runs 18 residues. V was clipped by 6 bases and J by 1 base; unmatched bases: 17.

The gene calls are TRBV27 and TRBJ2-3, with TRBD2 matching over 7 bases. The CDR3 has 16 amino acids. The germline V gene encodes CDR1 MNHEY and CDR2 SMNVEV (reference sequence). Germline trimming cut 2 bases from V and 1 base from J; bases unmatched to any gene: 6. This CDR3 is CASSLVRGRGTDTQYF. CDR3 nucleotides: TGTGCCAGCAGTTTAGTTCGGGGGAGGGGCACAGATACGCAGTATTTT.

This rearrangement joins TRBV27 to TRBJ1-6; TRBD1 matches 11 bases. Germline V gene lookup returns CDR1 MNHEY and CDR2 SMNVEV (reference sequence). CDR3 length equals 17 residues. V was pared by 7 bases and J by 10 bases, with 15 bases of the junction left unmatched. The CDR3 coding sequence is TGTGCCAGCACACCCACTGTTGGGACAGGGGGAAGCTCACCCCTCCACTTT. It translates to CASTPTVGTGGSSPLHF.

V and J are TRBV20-1 and TRBJ1-5; D unresolved. CDR1 and CDR2 (germline): DFQATT, SNEGSKA (reference sequence). V shed 3 bases and J shed 5 bases, with 11 bases lying between them. CDR3 length equals 13 residues. The CDR3 DNA sequence: TGCAGTGCTAGTGGAGACAATTATCAGCCCCAGCATTTT. Encoded protein: CSASGDNYQPQHF.

V usage is TRBV5-4 and J usage is TRBJ1-2; the D gene is possibly TRBD1 (5 bases). Germline-derived CDR1 and CDR2 are SGHNT and YYREEE (reference sequence). Trimming took 4 bases from V and 8 from J, leaving 18 bases between them. This CDR3 spans 14 amino acids. The CDR3, as DNA: TGTGCCAGCAGCGCCCAGGTTGGGGCATGGGGCTACACCTTC. Its protein product is CASSAQVGAWGYTF.

The chain joins TRBV3-1 (or the pseudogene TRBV3-2) to TRBJ1-2, with 7 bases matching TRBD1. The junction had 10 bases not matched to a gene; V was cut back by 4 bases and J by 2 bases. The length of the CDR3 is 16 residues. Germline V gene data show CDR1 as LGHDT and CDR2 as YNNKEL (reference sequence). The CDR3 DNA reads TGTGCCAGCAGCCCTTTAACGGGACAGAGAAACTATGGCTACACCTTC. Translation gives CASSPLTGQRNYGYTF.

This clone was seen more than once but under ten times. This chain joins TRBV5-8 and TRBJ2-1; D uncertain. The CDR3 runs 14 residues. Germline CDR1 reads SGHTS; CDR2 reads YDEGEE. V shed 6 bases and J shed 5 bases, with 15 bases lying between them. The CDR3 is CASNRGTLDNEQFF. CDR3 sequence (DNA): TGTGCCAGCAACCGCGGAACTCTGGACAATGAGCAGTTCTTC.

The chain uses TRBV15 and TRBJ2-2; D possibly corresponds to TRBD1 (6 bases). This CDR3 has 15 amino acids. In germline, CDR1 is LNHNV, CDR2 YYDKDF (reference sequence). V was trimmed by 1 base and J by 5 bases, leaving 11 bases between them. The CDR3 protein is CATSRAGGGTGELFF. CDR3 sequence (DNA): TGTGCCACCAGCAGAGCTGGGGGCGGGACCGGGGAGCTGTTTTTT.

The table lists this clone with a count of one. This chain links TRBV6-1 with TRBJ1-4; 7 bases agree with TRBD1. The CDR3 has 13 amino acids. CDR1 is MNHNS and CDR2 is SASEGT in the germline V gene. J lost 8 bases, V lost 3 bases, and 3 bases had no gene match. The CDR3 bases are TGTGCCAGCAGTGAGGTCAGGGGGGAAAAACTGTTTTTT. Residues: CASSEVRGEKLFF.